This T cell receptor (beta chain) was obtained from a study of shared clonotypes between healthy human individuals. General observations from the study: Depth of sequencing was expected to influence donor clonotype sharing. Sampling covered blood only; tissue repertoires likely differ.

Libraries were prepared by immunoSEQ multiplex PCR; TCRdb keeps only in-frame clonotypes and omits some of them. Of about half a million clones in the sample, 81% were seen once. The unsorted samples had some 90 million PBMCs used for genomic DNA. As regards this clone: Its specificity is not known.

This TCR was sampled from a woman between 40 and 55 years old in good health. Some clones in this sample may be carry-over from other donors' samples. The sample comprised PBMCs.

Written as DNA, the CDR3 is TGCGCCAGCAGTATGGCGGGAGGGGGGGGCACAGATACGCAGTATTTT. It is translated as CASSMAGGGGTDTQYF. The chain employs TRBV10-2 and TRBJ2-3; 9 nucleotides line up with TRBD2. The trim removed 5 bases at V and 1 base at J, leaving 7 bases unmatched. The CDR3 runs to 16 residues. Looked up from germline, CDR1 is WSHSY and CDR2 is SAAADI.